Following are 6 T cell receptor beta chains from one sample sequenced in a study of T cell responses to AZD1222 COVID-19 vaccine. The assay was immunoSEQ multiplex PCR, and TCRdb's table has in-frame clones only and misses some. Among roughly 130,000 clones listed, around 84% were seen once. Sample: peripheral blood, taken on day 0 of AZD1222 vaccination. The receptor set was obtained from an adult in good health.

This chain connects TRBV27 to TRBJ1-1, with D possibly matching TRBD1 (6 bases). V gave up 3 bases and J gave up 1 base, with 9 bases separating them. Germline loops: CDR1 MNHEY, CDR2 SMNVEV (reference sequence). This CDR3 comprises 14 residues. The CDR3 region has the DNA TGTGCCAGCAGTTTCGGGGGGGCGAACACTGAAGCTTTCTTT. Its translation is CASSFGGANTEAFF.

J is TRBJ2-7 and V is TRBV28; 8 nucleotides agree with TRBD1. The germline gives CDR1 MDHEN, CDR2 SYDVKM. V trimming: 6 bases; J trimming: 6 bases; junction bases outside the gene matches: 22. CDR3 length: 18 residues. The chain's CDR3 is CASSETGPGGQGSIEQYF. As DNA, the CDR3 is TGTGCCAGCAGCGAAACCGGGCCCGGCGGACAGGGATCGATCGAGCAGTACTTC.

The chain has TRBV5-1 and TRBJ2-7, with D maybe TRBD1 (5 bases). CDR3 length: 13 residues. Per germline, CDR1 SGHRS and CDR2 YFSETQ. V lost 5 bases and J lost 0, with 9 bases in between. CDR3 in DNA: TGCGCCAGCAGTTCGGACAACTCCTACGAGCAGTACTTC. This encodes CASSSDNSYEQYF.

The gene calls are TRBV7-9 and TRBJ2-1; tentatively, D is TRBD2 (6 bases). The CDR3 length is 12 residues. Germline V gene data show CDR1 as SEHNR and CDR2 as FQNEAQ (reference sequence). Trimming stripped 5 bases from V and 9 bases from J, with 11 bases between. The DNA of the CDR3 is TGTGCCAGCAGCCCCGCCGGGGGTGAGCAGTTCTTC. Protein sequence: CASSPAGGEQFF. Full variable domain (outside the CDR3, taken from reference TRBV7-9 and TRBJ2-1): DTGVSQNPRHKITKRGQNVTFRCDPISEHNRLYWYRQTLGQGPEFLTYFQNEAQLEKSRLLSDRFSAERPKGSFSTLEIQRTEQGDSAMYLCASSPAGGEQFFGPGTRLTVL.

The chain is built from TRBV6-5 and TRBJ1-4, with D perhaps matching TRBD1 (5 bases). Germline CDR1 is MNHEY and CDR2 is SVGAGI. This CDR3 is 14 amino acids long. Trimming took off 6 bases at V and 11 bases at J, with 19 bases between the two ends. The CDR3 here is CASSSEWSGGKLFF. The CDR3 DNA follows: TGTGCCAGCAGCAGCGAGTGGTCTGGGGGTAAACTGTTTTTT.

J is TRBJ1-2 and V is TRBV5-4, with a weak D call TRBD1 (5 bases). The CDR3 loop spans 13 amino acids. In germline, CDR1 is SGHNT, CDR2 YYREEE (reference sequence). Trimming shortened V by 0 bases and J by 6 bases, and 9 bases separated the two germline ends. CDR3 sequence (DNA): TGTGCCAGCAGCTTGGCCCCGGGGGATGGCTACACCTTC. As protein: CASSLAPGDGYTF. Combining the CDR3 with reference TRBV5-4 and TRBJ1-2 gives the whole variable domain ETGVTQSPTHLIKTRGQQVTLRCSSQSGHNTVSWYQQALGQGPQFIFQYYREEENGRGNFPPRFSGLQFPNYSSELNVNALELDDSALYLCASSLAPGDGYTFGSGTRLTVV.